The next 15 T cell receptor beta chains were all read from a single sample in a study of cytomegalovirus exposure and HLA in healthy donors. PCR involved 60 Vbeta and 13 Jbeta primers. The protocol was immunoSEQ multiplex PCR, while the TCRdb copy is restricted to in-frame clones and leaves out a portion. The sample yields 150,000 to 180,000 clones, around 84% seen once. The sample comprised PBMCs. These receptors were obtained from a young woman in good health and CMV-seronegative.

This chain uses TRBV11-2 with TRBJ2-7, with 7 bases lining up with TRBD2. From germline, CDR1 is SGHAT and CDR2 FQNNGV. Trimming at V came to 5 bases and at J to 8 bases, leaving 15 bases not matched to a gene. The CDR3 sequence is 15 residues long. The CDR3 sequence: CASSPRPGTTIKQYF. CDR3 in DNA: TGTGCCAGCAGCCCCCGTCCCGGGACTACCATCAAGCAGTACTTC.

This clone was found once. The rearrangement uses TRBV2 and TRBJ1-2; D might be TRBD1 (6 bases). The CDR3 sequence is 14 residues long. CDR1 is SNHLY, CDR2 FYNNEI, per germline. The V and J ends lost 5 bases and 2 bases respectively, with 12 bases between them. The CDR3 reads CASSQDRSNYGYTF. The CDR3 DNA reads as TGTGCCAGCAGTCAAGACAGGAGCAACTATGGCTACACCTTC. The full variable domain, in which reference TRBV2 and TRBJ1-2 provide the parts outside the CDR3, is EPEVTQTPSHQVTQMGQEVILRCVPISNHLYFYWYRQILGQKVEFLVSFYNNEISEKSEIFDDQFSVERPDGSNFTLKIRSTKLEDSAMYFCASSQDRSNYGYTFGSGTRLTVV.

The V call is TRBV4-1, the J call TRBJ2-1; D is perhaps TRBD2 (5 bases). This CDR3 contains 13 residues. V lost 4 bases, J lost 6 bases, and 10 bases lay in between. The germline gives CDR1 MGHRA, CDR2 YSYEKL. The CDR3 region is CASSPTTSNEQFF. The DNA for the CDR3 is TGCGCCAGCAGCCCAACTACTAGCAATGAGCAGTTCTTC.

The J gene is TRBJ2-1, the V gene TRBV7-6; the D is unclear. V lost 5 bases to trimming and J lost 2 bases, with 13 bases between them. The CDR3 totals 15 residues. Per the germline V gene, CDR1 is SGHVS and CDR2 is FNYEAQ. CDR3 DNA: TGTGCCAGCAGCCGTGCCCCGGCGGCCTACAATGAGCAGTTCTTC. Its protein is CASSRAPAAYNEQFF.

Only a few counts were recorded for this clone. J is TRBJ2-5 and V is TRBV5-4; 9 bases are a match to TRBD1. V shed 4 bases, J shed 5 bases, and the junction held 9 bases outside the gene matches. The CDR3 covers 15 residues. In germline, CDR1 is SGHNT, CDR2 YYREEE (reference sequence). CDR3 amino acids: CASSLGTGSRETQYF. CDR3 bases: TGTGCCAGCAGCCTAGGGACAGGGTCACGGGAGACCCAGTACTTC.

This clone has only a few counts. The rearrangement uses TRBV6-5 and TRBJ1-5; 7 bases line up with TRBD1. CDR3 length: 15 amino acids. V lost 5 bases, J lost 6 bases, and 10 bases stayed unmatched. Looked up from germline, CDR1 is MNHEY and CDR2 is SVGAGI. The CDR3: CASSPESGGSQPQHF. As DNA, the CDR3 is TGTGCCAGCAGTCCCGAGTCAGGGGGGAGTCAGCCCCAGCATTTT.

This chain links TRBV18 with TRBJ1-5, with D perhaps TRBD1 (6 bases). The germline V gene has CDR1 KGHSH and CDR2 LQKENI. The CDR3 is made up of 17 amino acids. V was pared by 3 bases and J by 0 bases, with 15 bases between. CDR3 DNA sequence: TGTGCCAGCTCACCGGTCGCGACAGGCGATAGCAATCAGCCCCAGCATTTT. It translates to CASSPVATGDSNQPQHF.

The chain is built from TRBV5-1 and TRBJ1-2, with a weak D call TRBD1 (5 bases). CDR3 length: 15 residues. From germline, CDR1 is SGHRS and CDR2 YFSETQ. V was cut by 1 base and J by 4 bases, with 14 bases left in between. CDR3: CASSLSPGEPYGYTF. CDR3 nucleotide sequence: TGCGCCAGCAGCTTGTCGCCGGGGGAGCCCTATGGCTACACCTTC.

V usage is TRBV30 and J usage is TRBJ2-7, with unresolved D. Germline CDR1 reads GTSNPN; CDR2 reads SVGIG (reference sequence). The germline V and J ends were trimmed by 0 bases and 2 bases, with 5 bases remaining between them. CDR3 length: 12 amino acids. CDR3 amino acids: CAWSVGAYEQYF. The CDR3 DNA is TGTGCCTGGAGTGTAGGAGCCTACGAGCAGTACTTC.

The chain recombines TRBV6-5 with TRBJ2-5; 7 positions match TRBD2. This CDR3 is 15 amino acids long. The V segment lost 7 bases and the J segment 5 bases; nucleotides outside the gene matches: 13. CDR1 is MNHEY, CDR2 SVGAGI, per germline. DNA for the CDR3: TGTGCCAGCATCGCTAGTTGGGCGGGAGACGAGACCCAGTACTTC. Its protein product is CASIASWAGDETQYF.

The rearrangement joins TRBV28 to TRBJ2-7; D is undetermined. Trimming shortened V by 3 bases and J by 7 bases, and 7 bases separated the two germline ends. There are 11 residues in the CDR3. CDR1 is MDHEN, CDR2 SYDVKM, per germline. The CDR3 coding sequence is TGTGCCAGCAGTTTCCGGTATGAGCAGTACTTC. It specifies CASSFRYEQYF.

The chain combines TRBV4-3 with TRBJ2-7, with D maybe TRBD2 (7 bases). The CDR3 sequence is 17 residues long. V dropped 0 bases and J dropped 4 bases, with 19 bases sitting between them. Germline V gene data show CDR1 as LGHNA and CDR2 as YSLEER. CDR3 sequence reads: CASSQDREGHRPYEQYF. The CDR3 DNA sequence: TGCGCCAGCAGCCAAGATAGGGAGGGACACCGTCCTTACGAGCAGTACTTC.

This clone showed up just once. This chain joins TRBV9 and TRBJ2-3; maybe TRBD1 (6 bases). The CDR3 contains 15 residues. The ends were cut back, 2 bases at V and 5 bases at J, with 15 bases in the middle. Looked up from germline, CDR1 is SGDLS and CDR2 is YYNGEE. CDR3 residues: CASSVSGRGQDTQYF. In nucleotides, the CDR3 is TGTGCCAGCAGCGTGTCAGGCCGGGGACAAGATACGCAGTATTTT.

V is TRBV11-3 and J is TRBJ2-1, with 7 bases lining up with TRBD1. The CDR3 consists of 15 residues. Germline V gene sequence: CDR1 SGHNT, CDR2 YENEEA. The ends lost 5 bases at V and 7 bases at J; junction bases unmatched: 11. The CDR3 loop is CASSTGQGDWNEQFF. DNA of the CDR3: TGTGCCAGCAGCACGGGGCAGGGGGATTGGAATGAGCAGTTCTTC.

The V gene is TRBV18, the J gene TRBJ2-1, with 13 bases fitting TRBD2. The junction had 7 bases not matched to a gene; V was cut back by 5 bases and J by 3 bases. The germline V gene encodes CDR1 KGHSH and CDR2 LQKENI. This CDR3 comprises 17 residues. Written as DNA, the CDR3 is TGTGCCAGCTCATCACTAGCGGGGGGGCCGTTCTACAATGAGCAGTTCTTC. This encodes CASSSLAGGPFYNEQFF.